The clone carrying this T cell receptor (beta chain) has only a few counts. Its antigen is currently unknown. Germline CDR1 is MDHEN and CDR2 is SYDVKM. V lost 5 bases to trimming and J lost 4 bases, with 15 bases between them. CDR3 length: 15 amino acids. Every isolated RNA sample was fully reverse transcribed, so sequencing captured expressed TCRB transcripts. Sequenced by immunoSEQ multiplex PCR; TCRdb stores in-frame clones only, minus some. The repertoire holds hundreds of thousands of clones, with over 12% as singletons. This entry belongs to a study of beta chain features in type 1 diabetes. General observations from the study: In all four CD4+ subsets, TCRB CDR3 length was significantly, moderately reduced in type 1 diabetes.

The receptor comes from a man between 18 and 35 years old with type 1 diabetes. The sequencing input was naive CD4+ T cells from blood. The rearrangement joins TRBV28 to TRBJ2-1, with a weak D call TRBD1 (6 bases). CDR3 coding DNA: TGTGCCAGCAGTCCCACAGGGAGAGGGTACAATGAGCAGTTCTTC. It encodes CASSPTGRGYNEQFF.